What follows are 12 T cell receptor beta chains derived from one specimen sequenced in a study of cytomegalovirus exposure and HLA in healthy donors. Use of 60 Vbeta and 13 Jbeta primers characterized the PCR. TCRdb's copy holds only in-frame clones and misses some; the assay was immunoSEQ multiplex PCR. This sample yields 200,000 to 250,000 clones, of which 82% are seen a single time; approximately 2.5% belongs to the top ten. The sample was PBMCs. These receptors all stem from a woman in her forties in good health and CMV-seronegative.

The chain employs TRBV10-3 and TRBJ2-2; 15 bases line up with TRBD2. Germline loops: CDR1 ENHRY, CDR2 SYGVKD. Trimming cost V 8 bases and J 5 bases; bases outside gene matches: 3. CDR3 length: 15 residues. In nucleotides, the CDR3 is TGTGCCATCCCGGGGACTAGCGGGAGGACCGGGGAGCTGTTTTTT. Translated, it gives CAIPGTSGRTGELFF.

The chain employs TRBV5-6 and TRBJ2-3, with D tentatively TRBD2 (5 bases). From germline, CDR1 is SGHDT and CDR2 YYEEEE. V lost 5 bases, J lost 7 bases, and 17 bases lay in between. The CDR3 contains 14 residues. CDR3: CASRPSLTENTQYF. CDR3 DNA: TGTGCCAGCAGGCCTAGCCTGACTGAGAATACGCAGTATTTT.

The chain is built from TRBV9 and TRBJ2-7, with D maybe TRBD2 (6 bases). The CDR3 consists of 14 residues. Looked up from germline, CDR1 is SGDLS and CDR2 is YYNGEE. Trimming stripped 0 bases from V and 2 bases from J, with 9 bases between. The CDR3 loop reads CASSVAGAPYEQYF. The CDR3 DNA sequence: TGTGCCAGCAGCGTAGCGGGAGCTCCCTACGAGCAGTACTTC.

The chain has TRBV5-8 and TRBJ2-7; 11 bases are a match to TRBD1. The CDR3 spans 15 residues. V lost 2 bases and J lost 6; bases outside the gene matches: 7. CDR1 SGHTS and CDR2 YDEGEE come from the germline V gene. Here the CDR3 reads CASSFGGTGGREQYF. Written as DNA, the CDR3 is TGTGCCAGCAGCTTCGGAGGGACAGGGGGACGCGAGCAGTACTTC.

This chain joins TRBV2 and TRBJ2-5, with 11 positions matching TRBD2. In germline, CDR1 is SNHLY, CDR2 FYNNEI. CDR3 length: 16 amino acids. Trimming at V came to 4 bases and at J to 5 bases, leaving 9 bases not matched to a gene. CDR3 loop: CASSARLAGYGETQYF. The CDR3, as DNA: TGTGCCAGCAGTGCCAGACTAGCGGGATATGGGGAGACCCAGTACTTC. The whole variable domain, filled in from reference TRBV2 and TRBJ2-5, reads EPEVTQTPSHQVTQMGQEVILRCVPISNHLYFYWYRQILGQKVEFLVSFYNNEISEKSEIFDDQFSVERPDGSNFTLKIRSTKLEDSAMYFCASSARLAGYGETQYFGPGTRLLVL.

This chain connects TRBV9 to TRBJ1-5, with D perhaps matching TRBD1 (5 bases). Trimming removed 3 bases from V and 6 bases from J, with 10 bases in between. Germline CDR1 is SGDLS and CDR2 is YYNGEE. The CDR3 totals 13 residues. The CDR3 DNA follows: TGTGCCAGCAGCGGAACGCAGGGTCAGCCCCAGCATTTT. This translates into CASSGTQGQPQHF.

CDR3 sequence: CASSRSGQLKEAFF. CDR3 nucleotide sequence: TGCGCCAGCAGCCGCTCGGGACAGCTAAAAGAAGCTTTCTTT. J is TRBJ1-1 and V is TRBV5-1; 7 bases map to TRBD1. Trimming at V came to 4 bases and at J to 8 bases, leaving 11 bases not matched to a gene. The CDR3 is 14 amino acids. The V gene's germline CDR1 is SGHRS and CDR2 YFSETQ.

This clone has just one count. This chain connects TRBV15 to TRBJ2-1; D is perhaps TRBD2 (5 bases). Germline V lookup: CDR1 LNHNV, CDR2 YYDKDF (reference sequence). V was shortened by 5 bases and J by 5 bases, with 16 bases between the two germline ends. The CDR3 totals 15 residues. The CDR3 protein is CATSSRLATNNEQFF. Written as DNA, the CDR3 is TGTGCCACCAGCTCCCGGCTAGCCACAAACAATGAGCAGTTCTTC.

The J gene is TRBJ1-1, the V gene TRBV6-5; 8 positions match TRBD1. The CDR3 covers 15 residues. CDR1 MNHEY and CDR2 SVGAGI come from the germline V gene. J was trimmed by 0 bases and V by 6 bases; bases with no gene match: 6. For the CDR3, the DNA is TGTGCCAGCAGGGGATGGACAGGGTTGAACACTGAAGCTTTCTTT. Translating it yields CASRGWTGLNTEAFF.

CDR3 nucleotides: TGTGCCAGCAGCTTTAACCTAGCGGTCGGGGAGCTGTTTTTT. Translating it yields CASSFNLAVGELFF. The chain has TRBV11-2 and TRBJ2-2; TRBD2 agrees at 7 bases. Germline assignment: CDR1 SGHAT and CDR2 FQNNGV. With V trimmed by 3 bases and J by 7 bases, 5 bases remained unmatched. The CDR3 is made up of 14 amino acids. Full variable domain (outside the CDR3, taken from reference TRBV11-2 and TRBJ2-2): EAGVAQSPRYKIIEKRQSVAFWCNPISGHATLYWYQQILGQGPKLLIQFQNNGVVDDSQLPKDRFSAERLKGVDSTLKIQPAKLEDSAVYLCASSFNLAVGELFFGEGSRLTVL.

The V and J genes are TRBV9 and TRBJ1-1; a weak D match, TRBD1 (6 bases). The length of the CDR3 is 15 residues. CDR1 and CDR2 from the germline V gene are SGDLS and YYNGEE. V was trimmed by 0 bases and J by 1 base, leaving 10 bases between them. This chain's CDR3 is CASSVGTATNTEAFF. DNA of the CDR3: TGTGCCAGCAGCGTAGGGACAGCGACGAACACTGAAGCTTTCTTT.

This clone appeared a single time. The chain has TRBV7-3 and TRBJ2-5; D call uncertain. V gave up 2 bases and J gave up 5 bases, with 9 bases separating them. Germline loops: CDR1 SGHTA, CDR2 FQGTGA. The CDR3 runs 13 residues. The CDR3 coding sequence is TGTGCCAGCAGCTTAGCAATCGGGGAGACCCAGTACTTC. Its translation is CASSLAIGETQYF.